One T cell receptor (beta chain) is described in this entry. This clonotype came up a few times. Its binding antigen is unknown. Base qualities are missing; no much larger clone stands one base away. The sample is drawn from a study of response to subunit inactivated influenza vaccine (dated by TCRdb to about 2018). A note on the overall study: Deep quantitative profiling of the T cell receptor repertoire was used in the study to follow responses to a trivalent subunit inactivated influenza vaccine. Study-wide findings and limitations: It was suggested by the authors that each seasonal influenza vaccination may recruit only a limited number of new T cells.

Trimming removed 6 bases from V and 0 bases from J, leaving 15 bases between the germline ends. There are 15 amino acids in the CDR3, from cysteine to phenylalanine inclusive. Only the CDR3 DNA is retained, 45 bases long and in frame from the first base. The CDR1 and CDR2 encoded by the germline V gene (reference sequence) are MNHEY and SMNVEV. The library came from RT-PCR. The sequencing machine was an Illumina HiSeq 2500. TCRdb passed the public sequencing reads through fastp at Q25 and MiXCR, retaining productive beta sequences. Rows matching on CDR3 protein sequence are summarized as one entry with the most common DNA and genes. This sample has about 190,000 distinct CDR3 sequences in its table, and 13% to 15% of those were observed once. 26% of the sample lies in the top ten.

The source of this sequence is a middle-aged man who received an inactivated influenza vaccine. Donor details come from another sample of the same person, matched by shared clones. In this chain, TRBV27 is recombined with TRBJ2-7; no D gene call is confident. The sequencing used CD8+ T cells sorted from PBMCs, collected 5 to 6 days after vaccination. The CDR3 is CASRSTASCSYEQYF. The DNA sequence reads TGTGCCAGCAGGTCCACAGCGAGTTGCTCCTACGAGCAGTACTTC.